The 31 T cell receptor beta chains presented below share a single source sample, sequenced in a study of cytomegalovirus exposure and HLA in healthy donors. The PCR had 60 Vbeta and 13 Jbeta primers. Assay used: immunoSEQ multiplex PCR; TCRdb lists only in-frame clones, some missing. The sample lists 130,000 or so clones; roughly 80% were seen once. The sequenced material came from PBMCs. These receptors originate from a woman aged 18-29 years in good health and CMV-seronegative.

The rearrangement links TRBV6-6 to TRBJ2-7; 9 bases are a match to TRBD1. The germline gives CDR1 MNHNY, CDR2 SVGAGI (reference sequence). Unmatched junction bases numbered 5, after V lost 5 bases and J lost 3 bases. There are 14 residues in the CDR3. The CDR3 bases are TGTGCCAGCAGTGGGGGACAGGGAAACTACGAGCAGTACTTC. It translates to CASSGGQGNYEQYF.

The V gene is TRBV18, the J gene TRBJ1-1; D might be TRBD1 (5 bases). The germline V and J ends were trimmed by 2 bases and 3 bases, with 10 bases remaining between them. In germline, CDR1 is KGHSH, CDR2 LQKENI. This CDR3 has 14 amino acids. The CDR3 sequence is CASSPEGGDTEAFF. The CDR3 DNA sequence: TGTGCCAGCTCACCAGAAGGAGGGGACACTGAAGCTTTCTTT.

V gene TRBV13 combines with J gene TRBJ2-2; 9 bases fit TRBD1. Germline V gene data show CDR1 as PRHDT and CDR2 as FYEKMQ (reference sequence). This CDR3 is 16 amino acids long. Germline trimming cut 5 bases from V and 0 bases from J; bases unmatched to any gene: 4. The CDR3 coding sequence is TGTGCCAGCAGCGGGAGACAGGGGGCGAACACCGGGGAGCTGTTTTTT. The encoded protein is CASSGRQGANTGELFF.

This clone was detected a few times. The CDR3: CASSSLGTSSYNEQFF. Here the CDR3 DNA reads TGCGCCAGCAGCTCCCTGGGCACGAGCTCCTACAATGAGCAGTTCTTC. The V and J genes are TRBV5-1 and TRBJ2-1; no clear D. The CDR3 spans 16 residues. Trimming cost V 3 bases and J 0 bases, with 13 bases left between them. The germline CDR1 and CDR2 sequences are SGHRS and YFSETQ. Full variable domain (rest looked up from reference TRBV5-1 and TRBJ2-1): KAGVTQTPRYLIKTRGQQVTLSCSPISGHRSVSWYQQTPGQGLQFLFEYFSETQRNKGNFPGRFSGRQFSNSRSEMNVSTLELGDSALYLCASSSLGTSSYNEQFFGPGTRLTVL.

The rearrangement links TRBV2 to TRBJ1-2, with a possible D match to TRBD1 (5 bases). The CDR3 has 12 amino acids. Germline CDR1 SNHLY, CDR2 FYNNEI. Trimming stripped 7 bases from V and 4 bases from J, with 10 bases between. The CDR3 is CASTQGPYGYTF. The CDR3 DNA reads as TGTGCCAGCACCCAGGGCCCCTATGGCTACACCTTC.

Only a few counts were recorded for this clone. The chain joins TRBV7-9 to TRBJ2-7, with 12 bases identical to TRBD1. This CDR3 contains 13 residues. Germline V gene sequence: CDR1 SEHNR, CDR2 FQNEAQ (reference sequence). Unmatched junction bases numbered 9, after V lost 11 bases and J lost 7 bases. The CDR3 DNA follows: TGTGCCGCCCGGGGACAGGGGGCGCGTGAGCAGTACTTC. It is translated as CAARGQGAREQYF.

The V gene is TRBV4-3, the J gene TRBJ2-5, with TRBD2 as a possible D gene (5 bases). The closer fit of TRBJ2-7 to the DNA end suggests the J call may be wrong. Looked up from germline, CDR1 is LGHNA and CDR2 is YSLEER. The CDR3 length is 15 residues. CDR3 nucleotides: TGCGCCAGCAGCCAAGATCATCCGGGGTTCTACGAGCAGTACTTC. As protein: CASSQDHPGFYEQYF.

The table lists this clone with a few counts. V is TRBV5-4 and J is TRBJ2-1; 7 bases map to TRBD2. This CDR3 region has 16 residues. Germline-derived CDR1 and CDR2 are SGHNT and YYREEE (reference sequence). Trimming removed 3 bases from V and 3 bases from J; junction bases left unmatched: 9. The CDR3 is CASSSYWERDYNEQFF. The CDR3 nucleotides are TGTGCCAGCAGCTCCTACTGGGAGCGGGACTACAATGAGCAGTTCTTC.

The chain links TRBV6-5 to TRBJ2-5, with D perhaps matching TRBD2 (5 bases). Germline values: CDR1 MNHEY, CDR2 SVGAGI. V gave up 5 bases and J gave up 5 bases, with 18 bases separating them. This CDR3 has 15 residues. The CDR3 here is CASSHGEPRGETQYF. The CDR3 region has the DNA TGTGCCAGCAGTCACGGCGAACCCCGAGGGGAGACCCAGTACTTC.

V gene TRBV7-2 combines with J gene TRBJ2-5; 7 bases align to TRBD1. CDR1 and CDR2 from the germline V gene are SGHTA and FQGNSA. This CDR3 contains 16 residues. The V and J ends lost 3 bases and 4 bases, in that order; junction bases with no gene match: 11. The chain's CDR3 is CASSFPQGSSGETQYF. CDR3 DNA: TGTGCCAGCAGCTTCCCACAGGGGTCTTCCGGAGAGACCCAGTACTTC.

The chain uses TRBV4-2 and TRBJ2-7; TRBD2 aligns across 8 bases. From germline, CDR1 is LGHNA and CDR2 YNFKEQ. The ends lost 3 bases at V and 4 bases at J; junction bases unmatched: 14. The CDR3 totals 17 residues. CDR3 region: CASSHPWGSGTSYEQYF. The CDR3 region has the DNA TGTGCCAGCAGCCATCCTTGGGGTAGCGGGACATCGTACGAGCAGTACTTC.

The chain links TRBV7-9 to TRBJ1-4; no firm D call. The CDR3 runs 13 residues. Germline V gene sequence: CDR1 SEHNR, CDR2 FQNEAQ (reference sequence). Trimming removed 5 bases at V and 12 bases at J, with 16 bases between. In DNA form, the CDR3 reads TGTGCCAGCAGCCTACCGGCCCGACGGGAACTGTTTTTT. This encodes CASSLPARRELFF.

The chain employs TRBV5-1 and TRBJ1-6; tentatively, D is TRBD1 (5 bases). Germline CDR1 reads SGHRS; CDR2 reads YFSETQ. Trimming took 4 bases from V and 0 from J, leaving 14 bases between them. The CDR3 spans 17 residues. CDR3: CASSPRGSNSYNSPLHF. CDR3 sequence (DNA): TGCGCCAGCAGCCCAAGGGGCTCAAACTCCTATAATTCACCCCTCCACTTT.

The sample holds one count of this clone. This chain joins TRBV30 and TRBJ2-6, with 7 bases that match TRBD1. The CDR3 is 16 amino acids. Looked up from germline, CDR1 is GTSNPN and CDR2 is SVGIG (reference sequence). V shed 5 bases, J shed 2 bases, and the junction held 9 bases outside the gene matches. The CDR3 reads CAWGRDRLPGANVLTF. CDR3 nucleotide sequence: TGTGCCTGGGGCAGGGACAGATTACCTGGGGCCAACGTCCTGACTTTC.

The CDR3 here is CASSERNRANYGYTF. In nucleotides, the CDR3 is TGTGCCAGCAGTGAACGTAACAGAGCTAACTATGGCTACACCTTC. The chain carries TRBV6-1 and TRBJ1-2, with D hard to call. The CDR3 length is 15 residues. Germline lookup yields CDR1 MNHNS and CDR2 SASEGT. V dropped 2 bases and J dropped 0 bases, with 10 bases sitting between them.

This clone was seen once. The J gene is TRBJ2-1, the V gene TRBV10-3; 11 bases map to TRBD2. Germline CDR1 ENHRY, CDR2 SYGVKD. The CDR3 is 15 residues long. The junction had 3 bases not matched to a gene; V was cut back by 4 bases and J by 4 bases. The CDR3 loop is CAISVVAGGYNEQFF. The DNA for the CDR3 is TGTGCCATCAGTGTGGTAGCGGGAGGGTACAATGAGCAGTTCTTC.

The chain combines TRBV4-2 with TRBJ1-1; D perhaps matches TRBD1 (5 bases). The CDR3 extends over 14 amino acids. Germline V lookup: CDR1 LGHNA, CDR2 YNFKEQ. The V end was cut by 4 bases, the J end by 4 bases, with 13 bases between. In nucleotides, the CDR3 is TGTGCCAGCAGCCTGGATAATACAGGCACTGAAGCTTTCTTT. Amino acids: CASSLDNTGTEAFF.

With respect to this clone: Other DNA sequences in this sample translate to the same CDR3. The chain links TRBV4-3 to TRBJ1-4, with D possibly TRBD1 on 5 matching bases. V was clipped by 1 base and J by 8 bases, with 11 bases between them. This CDR3 has 14 residues. CDR1 is LGHNA, CDR2 YSLEER, per germline. The CDR3 bases are TGCGCCAGCAGCCAAGGGGGCGTGGGAGAAAAACTGTTTTTT. The encoded protein is CASSQGGVGEKLFF.

This clone appeared a single time. The chain links TRBV19 to TRBJ1-2; D is unclear. Looked up from germline, CDR1 is LNHDA and CDR2 is SQIVND (reference sequence). Trimming took 6 bases from V and 5 from J, leaving 7 bases between them. The CDR3 runs to 11 residues. The CDR3 here is CASREGYGYTF. CDR3 sequence (DNA): TGTGCCAGTAGAGAGGGATATGGCTACACCTTC.

The chain uses TRBV10-3 and TRBJ2-5, with a tentative D call TRBD2 (6 bases). This CDR3 has 13 amino acids. V was shortened by 6 bases and J by 5 bases, with 13 bases between the two germline ends. CDR1 and CDR2 from the germline V gene are ENHRY and SYGVKD. The CDR3 DNA follows: TGTGCCATCAGCCGGGACTTTTGGGAGACCCAGTACTTC. Its translation is CAISRDFWETQYF.

V is TRBV19 and J is TRBJ2-3; TRBD2 is a possible D gene (6 bases). The CDR3 has 14 residues. The germline V and J ends were trimmed by 4 bases and 6 bases, with 14 bases remaining between them. Germline loops: CDR1 LNHDA, CDR2 SQIVND (reference sequence). CDR3 sequence reads: CASSSGTAWDTQYF. CDR3 DNA: TGTGCCAGTAGTAGCGGGACTGCCTGGGATACGCAGTATTTT.

The CDR3 DNA reads as TGTGCCAGCAGTCTGACAGGAACTAATGAAAAACTGTTTTTT. It is translated as CASSLTGTNEKLFF. The V gene is TRBV2, the J gene TRBJ1-4, with D possibly TRBD1 on 6 matching bases. CDR3 length: 14 amino acids. Per germline, CDR1 SNHLY and CDR2 FYNNEI. Between the trimmed V and J ends, which lost 5 bases and 1 base, there was a span of 8 bases.

The CDR3 bases are TGTGCCAGCACCGGGACTGGAACCTACGAGCAGTACTTC. As protein: CASTGTGTYEQYF. The chain couples TRBV2 to TRBJ2-7, with D maybe TRBD2 (6 bases). This CDR3 is 13 amino acids long. Trimming left V 7 bases short and J 2 bases short, with 12 bases between. Germline loops: CDR1 SNHLY, CDR2 FYNNEI. The full variable domain, in which reference TRBV2 and TRBJ2-7 provide the parts outside the CDR3, is EPEVTQTPSHQVTQMGQEVILRCVPISNHLYFYWYRQILGQKVEFLVSFYNNEISEKSEIFDDQFSVERPDGSNFTLKIRSTKLEDSAMYFCASTGTGTYEQYFGPGTRLTVT.

V gene TRBV18 combines with J gene TRBJ1-1, with 10 bases matching TRBD1. J gave up 5 bases and V 4 bases, and 4 bases lay outside the gene matches. CDR1 and CDR2 (germline): KGHSH, LQKENI. The CDR3 consists of 14 residues. CDR3 amino acids: CASSQGQGRTEAFF. The CDR3 nucleotides read TGTGCCAGCTCACAGGGACAGGGGAGGACTGAAGCTTTCTTT.

This chain connects TRBV27 to TRBJ2-5, with TRBD1 identical over 8 bases. V trimming: 6 bases; J trimming: 2 bases; junction bases outside the gene matches: 14. CDR1 and CDR2 (germline): MNHEY, SMNVEV (reference sequence). CDR3 length: 17 amino acids. For the CDR3, the DNA is TGTGCCAGCAGCGAATTCCCCGGGACAGGACCGCAAGAGACCCAGTACTTC. Its translation is CASSEFPGTGPQETQYF.

This clone was seen more than once but under ten times. The gene calls are TRBV27 and TRBJ2-1, with TRBD1 matching over 9 bases. With 6 bases clipped from V and 9 bases from J, the junction kept 9 bases outside the gene matches. The germline V gene has CDR1 MNHEY and CDR2 SMNVEV (reference sequence). This CDR3 region has 14 residues. The CDR3 sequence: CASRLGGTGSEQFF. The CDR3 nucleotides are TGTGCCAGCAGATTGGGCGGGACAGGGTCTGAGCAGTTCTTC.

The chain is built from TRBV5-1 and TRBJ2-7, with 12 bases matching TRBD2. The V gene's germline CDR1 is SGHRS and CDR2 YFSETQ. CDR3 length: 15 residues. Trimming cost V 1 base and J 3 bases; bases outside gene matches: 2. CDR3 loop: CASSLTSGRIYEQYF. CDR3 coding DNA: TGCGCCAGCAGCTTGACTAGCGGGAGGATCTACGAGCAGTACTTC. Looking up the rest from reference TRBV5-1 and TRBJ2-7 gives the full variable domain: KAGVTQTPRYLIKTRGQQVTLSCSPISGHRSVSWYQQTPGQGLQFLFEYFSETQRNKGNFPGRFSGRQFSNSRSEMNVSTLELGDSALYLCASSLTSGRIYEQYFGPGTRLTVT.

The rearrangement joins TRBV15 to TRBJ2-3; a weak D match, TRBD2 (5 bases). Deletions cut 3 bases from V and 1 base from J, with 5 bases between. The CDR3 spans 13 residues. CDR1 and CDR2 (germline): LNHNV, YYDKDF (reference sequence). The CDR3 DNA is TGTGCCACCAGCAGCGGGGGCACAGATACGCAGTATTTT. Its translation: CATSSGGTDTQYF.

This chain uses TRBV27 with TRBJ1-1, with TRBD1 identical over 8 bases. The V gene end was trimmed by 8 bases and the J gene end by 2 bases; junction bases not matched to a gene: 13. The germline V gene encodes CDR1 MNHEY and CDR2 SMNVEV (reference sequence). CDR3 size: 16 residues. The CDR3, as DNA: TGTGCCAGCCGAGATCGGACAGGGATGTATAACACTGAAGCTTTCTTT. Amino acids: CASRDRTGMYNTEAFF.

This clone was seen a few times. This sequence joins TRBV11-2 and TRBJ1-4; D is undetermined. Germline CDR1 and CDR2: SGHAT and FQNNGV. Trimming stripped 6 bases from V and 0 bases from J, with 11 bases between. The CDR3 sequence is 15 residues long. CDR3 coding DNA: TGTGCCAGCAGTCCCGGGTCTTCAACTAATGAAAAACTGTTTTTT. It encodes CASSPGSSTNEKLFF.

The chain combines TRBV7-9 with TRBJ2-7; D is unresolved. Germline V gene lookup returns CDR1 SEHNR and CDR2 FQNEAQ (reference sequence). Trimming took 0 bases from V and 1 from J, leaving 10 bases between them. The CDR3 contains 15 residues. The DNA of the CDR3 is TGTGCCAGCAGCTTAGCGGGTGCGGCATCCTACGAGCAGTACTTC. It specifies CASSLAGAASYEQYF.